What follows is one TCR beta chain and its context. Germline V gives CDR1 LNHNV, CDR2 YYDKDF (reference sequence). With V trimmed by 1 base and J by 3 bases, 16 bases remained unmatched. This CDR3 region has 20 residues. The authors' processing: Reference gene primer amplification yielded estimated nucleated cell counts. Assay used: immunoSEQ multiplex PCR; TCRdb lists only in-frame clones, some missing. The V and J calls and clone size were taken over from that table, and D and trimming were inferred from the DNA. This sample yields 19,000 or so clones, of which around 88% are seen a single time; about 19% belongs to the top ten. This record belongs to a study of blood T cell repertoires in COVID-19. Study as a whole: There were acute and convalescent COVID-19 samples, and they came from the United States, Italy and Spain. T cells, B-cell-depleted T cells, or PBMCs supplied cDNA or gDNA.

This chain joins TRBV15 and TRBJ1-5; 9 bases match TRBD1. The source of this sequence is a man between 70 and 80 years old with active COVID-19. Sequenced input: peripheral blood. Written as DNA, the CDR3 is TGTGCCACCAGCAGAGGTCACTCCGGGACAGGGTTCCTATCCAATCAGCCCCAGCATTTT. Protein: CATSRGHSGTGFLSNQPQHF.